A single count supports the clone carrying this T cell receptor (beta chain). This sample includes further DNA sequences coding for the same CDR3. Method: immunoSEQ multiplex PCR; TCRdb's copy keeps in-frame clones and lacks some. The table has 2 million to 3 million clones, roughly 93% seen once. This sample is drawn from a study of shared clonotypes between healthy human individuals. Every donor, a Caucasian adult, lived in Nashville, Tennessee. V lost 2 bases and J lost 0, with 6 bases in between. CDR3 length equals 13 residues. Germline V gene sequence: CDR1 SGDLS, CDR2 YYNGEE. The clonotype comes from a man between 18 and 35 years old in good health. Some clones in this sample may be carry-over from other donors' samples. Sequencing was carried out using naive CD4+ T cells from PBMCs. The subset was: CD45RA+ positively selected. The V gene is TRBV9, the J gene TRBJ2-7; D may be TRBD1 or TRBD2 (5 bases each). The CDR3 bases are TGTGCCAGCAGCGTCGGGACCTCCTACGAGCAGTACTTC. Its translation is CASSVGTSYEQYF. Supplemented by reference TRBV9 and TRBJ2-7, the full variable domain reads DSGVTQTPKHLITATGQRVTLRCSPRSGDLSVYWYQQSLDQGLQFLIQYYNGEERAKGNILERFSAQQFPDLHSELNLSSLELGDSALYFCASSVGTSYEQYFGPGTRLTVT.